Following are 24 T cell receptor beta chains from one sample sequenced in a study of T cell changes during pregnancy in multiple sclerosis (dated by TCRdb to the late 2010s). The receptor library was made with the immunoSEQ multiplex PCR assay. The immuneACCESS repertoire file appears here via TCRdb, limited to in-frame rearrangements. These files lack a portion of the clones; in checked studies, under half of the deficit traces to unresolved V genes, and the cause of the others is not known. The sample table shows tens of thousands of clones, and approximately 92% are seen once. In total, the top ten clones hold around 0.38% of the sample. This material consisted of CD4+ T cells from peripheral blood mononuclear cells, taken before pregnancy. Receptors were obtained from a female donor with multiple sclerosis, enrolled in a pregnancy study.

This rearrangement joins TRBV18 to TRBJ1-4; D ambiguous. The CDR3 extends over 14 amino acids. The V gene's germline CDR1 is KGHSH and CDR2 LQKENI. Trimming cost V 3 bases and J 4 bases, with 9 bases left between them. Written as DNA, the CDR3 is TGTGCCAGCTCACCTTCAGAGGTTAATGAAAAACTGTTTTTT. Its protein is CASSPSEVNEKLFF.

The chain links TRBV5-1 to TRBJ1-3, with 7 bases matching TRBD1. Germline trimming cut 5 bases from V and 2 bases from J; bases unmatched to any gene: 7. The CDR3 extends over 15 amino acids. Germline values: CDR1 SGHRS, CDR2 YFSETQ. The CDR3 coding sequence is TGCGCCAGCAGAGACAGGGAAAGTCCTGGAAACACCATATATTTT. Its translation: CASRDRESPGNTIYF. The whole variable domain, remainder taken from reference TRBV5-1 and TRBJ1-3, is KAGVTQTPRYLIKTRGQQVTLSCSPISGHRSVSWYQQTPGQGLQFLFEYFSETQRNKGNFPGRFSGRQFSNSRSEMNVSTLELGDSALYLCASRDRESPGNTIYFGEGSWLTVV.

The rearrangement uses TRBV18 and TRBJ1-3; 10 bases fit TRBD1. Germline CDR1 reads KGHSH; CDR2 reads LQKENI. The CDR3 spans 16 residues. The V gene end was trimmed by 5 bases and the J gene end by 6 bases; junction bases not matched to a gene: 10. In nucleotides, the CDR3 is TGTGCCAGCTCAACGACAGGGGGCCCAGCAGAAAACACCATATATTTT. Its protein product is CASSTTGGPAENTIYF.

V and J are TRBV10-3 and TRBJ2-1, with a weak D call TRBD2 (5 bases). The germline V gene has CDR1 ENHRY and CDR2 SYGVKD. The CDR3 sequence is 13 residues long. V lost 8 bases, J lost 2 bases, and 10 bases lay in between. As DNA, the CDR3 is TGTGCCATCGGGAGTCAGCCCTACAATGAGCAGTTCTTC. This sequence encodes CAIGSQPYNEQFF.

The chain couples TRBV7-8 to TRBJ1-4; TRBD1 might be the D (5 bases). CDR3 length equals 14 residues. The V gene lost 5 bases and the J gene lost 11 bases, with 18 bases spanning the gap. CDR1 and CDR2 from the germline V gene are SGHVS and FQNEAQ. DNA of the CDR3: TGTGCCAGCAGCCGAGAGGGGAGGGTAGGGAAACTGTTTTTT. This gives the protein CASSREGRVGKLFF.

The CDR3 sequence is CASSQAGQGLYEQYF. In DNA form, the CDR3 reads TGTGCCAGCAGTCAAGCGGGACAGGGCCTCTACGAGCAGTACTTC. This chain connects TRBV5-6 to TRBJ2-7; 9 bases are shared with TRBD1. Germline V gene sequence: CDR1 SGHDT, CDR2 YYEEEE. Losses at the gene ends were 5 bases for V and 3 bases for J; bases not matched to a gene: 9. The CDR3 runs 15 residues. Full variable domain (outside the CDR3, taken from reference TRBV5-6 and TRBJ2-7): DAGVTQSPTHLIKTRGQQVTLRCSPKSGHDTVSWYQQALGQGPQFIFQYYEEEERQRGNFPDRFSGHQFPNYSSELNVNALLLGDSALYLCASSQAGQGLYEQYFGPGTRLTVT.

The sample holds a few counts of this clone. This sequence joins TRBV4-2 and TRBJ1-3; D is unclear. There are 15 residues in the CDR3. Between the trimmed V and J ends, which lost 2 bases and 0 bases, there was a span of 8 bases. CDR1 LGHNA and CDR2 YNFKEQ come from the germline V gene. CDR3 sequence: CASSQTTSSGNTIYF. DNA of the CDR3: TGTGCCAGCAGCCAAACTACAAGCTCTGGAAACACCATATATTTT.

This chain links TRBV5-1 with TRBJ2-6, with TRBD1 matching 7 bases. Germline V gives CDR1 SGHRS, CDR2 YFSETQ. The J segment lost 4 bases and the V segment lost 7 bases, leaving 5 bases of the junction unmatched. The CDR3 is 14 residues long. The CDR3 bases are TGCGCCAGCCAACAGGGGAGCGGGGCCAACGTCCTGACTTTC. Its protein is CASQQGSGANVLTF. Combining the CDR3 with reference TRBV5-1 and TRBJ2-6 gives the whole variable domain KAGVTQTPRYLIKTRGQQVTLSCSPISGHRSVSWYQQTPGQGLQFLFEYFSETQRNKGNFPGRFSGRQFSNSRSEMNVSTLELGDSALYLCASQQGSGANVLTFGAGSRLTVL.

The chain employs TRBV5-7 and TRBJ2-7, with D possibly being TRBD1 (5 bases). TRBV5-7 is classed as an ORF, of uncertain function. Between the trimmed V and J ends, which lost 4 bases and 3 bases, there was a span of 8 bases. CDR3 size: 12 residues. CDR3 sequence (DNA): TGTGCCAGCAGCAGAGGACACTACGAGCAGTACTTC. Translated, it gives CASSRGHYEQYF.

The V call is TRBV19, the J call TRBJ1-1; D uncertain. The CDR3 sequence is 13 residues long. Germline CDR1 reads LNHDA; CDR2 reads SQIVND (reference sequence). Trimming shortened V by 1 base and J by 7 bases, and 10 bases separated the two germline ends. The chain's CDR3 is CASSIVAPGEAFF. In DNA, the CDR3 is TGTGCCAGTAGTATAGTGGCACCTGGTGAAGCTTTCTTT.

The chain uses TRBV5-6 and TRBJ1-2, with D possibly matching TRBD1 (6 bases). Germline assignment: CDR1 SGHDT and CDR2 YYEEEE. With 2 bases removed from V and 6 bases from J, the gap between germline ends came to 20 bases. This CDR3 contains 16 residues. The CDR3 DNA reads TGTGCCAGCAGCTTAATCAGGACAGCCTCGGCACATGGCTACACCTTC. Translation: CASSLIRTASAHGYTF.

The CDR3 protein is CASSLGLEETQYF. CDR3 sequence (DNA): TGCGCCAGCAGCTTGGGACTAGAAGAGACCCAGTACTTC. V usage is TRBV5-1 and J usage is TRBJ2-5, with D tentatively TRBD2 (6 bases). The CDR3 runs to 13 residues. The germline CDR1 and CDR2 sequences are SGHRS and YFSETQ. The ends were cut back, 0 bases at V and 3 bases at J, with 6 bases in the middle.

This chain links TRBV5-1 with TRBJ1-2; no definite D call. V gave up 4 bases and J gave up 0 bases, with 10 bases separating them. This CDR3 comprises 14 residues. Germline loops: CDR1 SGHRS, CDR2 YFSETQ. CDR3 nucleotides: TGCGCCAGCAGCCTACGGGAGGCTAACTATGGCTACACCTTC. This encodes CASSLREANYGYTF.

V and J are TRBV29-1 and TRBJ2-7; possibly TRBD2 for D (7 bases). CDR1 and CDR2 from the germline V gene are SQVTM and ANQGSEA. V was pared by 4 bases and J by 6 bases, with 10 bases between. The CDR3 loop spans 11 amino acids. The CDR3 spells CSVGGGGEQYF. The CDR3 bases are TGCAGCGTTGGAGGGGGGGGCGAGCAGTACTTC.

CDR3 sequence reads: CASSSGLAALEQYF. The CDR3 nucleotides read TGTGCCAGTAGTTCGGGACTAGCTGCGCTGGAGCAGTACTTC. The chain links TRBV19 to TRBJ2-7, with 9 bases aligning to TRBD2. The length of the CDR3 is 14 residues. The V segment lost 5 bases and the J segment 7 bases; nucleotides outside the gene matches: 9. CDR1 is LNHDA and CDR2 is SQIVND in the germline V gene (reference sequence).

The CDR3 reads CASSQVGSPGRSGNEQFF. The CDR3 nucleotides are TGCGCCAGCAGCCAAGTAGGGTCCCCAGGGCGTTCAGGTAATGAGCAGTTCTTC. V usage is TRBV4-1 and J usage is TRBJ2-1; a possible D gene is TRBD1 (5 bases). Trimming took 1 base from V and 7 from J, leaving 23 bases between them. Looked up from germline, CDR1 is MGHRA and CDR2 is YSYEKL. This CDR3 spans 18 amino acids.

In nucleotides, the CDR3 is TGTGCCAGCAGCGTAGCAAGCGGGAGGGTAAGCTCCTACAATGAGCAGTTCTTC. It yields the protein CASSVASGRVSSYNEQFF. The V call is TRBV9, the J call TRBJ2-1; 10 bases align to TRBD2. There are 18 residues in the CDR3. Trimming at V came to 0 bases and at J to 0 bases, leaving 6 bases not matched to a gene. Germline CDR1 reads SGDLS; CDR2 reads YYNGEE.

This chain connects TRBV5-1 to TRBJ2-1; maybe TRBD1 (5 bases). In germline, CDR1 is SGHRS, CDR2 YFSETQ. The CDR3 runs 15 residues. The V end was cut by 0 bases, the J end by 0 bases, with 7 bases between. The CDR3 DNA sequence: TGCGCCAGCAGCTTGGGACAGAGCTCCTACAATGAGCAGTTCTTC. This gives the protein CASSLGQSSYNEQFF. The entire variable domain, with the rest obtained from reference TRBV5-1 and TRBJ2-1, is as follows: KAGVTQTPRYLIKTRGQQVTLSCSPISGHRSVSWYQQTPGQGLQFLFEYFSETQRNKGNFPGRFSGRQFSNSRSEMNVSTLELGDSALYLCASSLGQSSYNEQFFGPGTRLTVL.

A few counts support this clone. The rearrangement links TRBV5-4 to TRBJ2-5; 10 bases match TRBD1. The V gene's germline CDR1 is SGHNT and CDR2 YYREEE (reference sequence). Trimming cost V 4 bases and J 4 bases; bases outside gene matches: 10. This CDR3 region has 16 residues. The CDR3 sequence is CASSAPGQGPGETQYF. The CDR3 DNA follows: TGTGCCAGCAGCGCGCCGGGACAGGGGCCTGGAGAGACCCAGTACTTC.

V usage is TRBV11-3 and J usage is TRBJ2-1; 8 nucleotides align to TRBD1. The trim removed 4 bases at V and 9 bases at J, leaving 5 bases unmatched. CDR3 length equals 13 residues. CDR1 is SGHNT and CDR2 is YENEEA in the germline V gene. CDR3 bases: TGTGCCAGCAGCTCCACCAGGGGGCTTGAGCAGTTCTTC. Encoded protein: CASSSTRGLEQFF.

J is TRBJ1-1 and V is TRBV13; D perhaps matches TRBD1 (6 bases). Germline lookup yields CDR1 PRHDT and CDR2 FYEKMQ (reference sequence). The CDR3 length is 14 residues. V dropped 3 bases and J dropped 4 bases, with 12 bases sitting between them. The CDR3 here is CASSFGQRATEAFF. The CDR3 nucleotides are TGTGCCAGCAGCTTCGGACAGCGCGCCACTGAAGCTTTCTTT. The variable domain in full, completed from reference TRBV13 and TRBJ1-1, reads AAGVIQSPRHLIKEKRETATLKCYPIPRHDTVYWYQQGPGQDPQFLISFYEKMQSDKGSIPDRFSAQQFSDYHSELNMSSLELGDSALYFCASSFGQRATEAFFGQGTRLTVV.

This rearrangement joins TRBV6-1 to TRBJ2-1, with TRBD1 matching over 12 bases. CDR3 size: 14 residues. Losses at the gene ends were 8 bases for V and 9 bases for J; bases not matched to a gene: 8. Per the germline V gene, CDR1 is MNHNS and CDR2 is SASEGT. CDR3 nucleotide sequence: TGTGCCAGCGGCCGGGACAGGGGGCGAAGTGAGCAGTTCTTC. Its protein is CASGRDRGRSEQFF.

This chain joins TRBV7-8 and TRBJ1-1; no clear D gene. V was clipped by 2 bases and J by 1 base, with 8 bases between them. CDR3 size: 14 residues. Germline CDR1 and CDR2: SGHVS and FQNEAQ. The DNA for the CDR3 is TGTGCCAGCAGCTTAAGACTGGAGAACACTGAAGCTTTCTTT. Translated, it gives CASSLRLENTEAFF. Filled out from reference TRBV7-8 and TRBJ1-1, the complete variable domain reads GAGVSQSPRYKVAKRGQDVALRCDPISGHVSLFWYQQALGQGPEFLTYFQNEAQLDKSGLPSDRFFAERPEGSVSTLKIQRTQQEDSAVYLCASSLRLENTEAFFGQGTRLTVV.

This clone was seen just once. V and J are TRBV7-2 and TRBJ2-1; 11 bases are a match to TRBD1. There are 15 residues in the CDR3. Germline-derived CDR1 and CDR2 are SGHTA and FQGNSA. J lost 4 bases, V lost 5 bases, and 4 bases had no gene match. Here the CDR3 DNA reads TGTGCCAGCAGCGGGACAGGGGGGCTTTACAATGAGCAGTTCTTC. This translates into CASSGTGGLYNEQFF.